The T cell receptor beta chain under discussion was sequenced for a study of memory CD4+ T cells and cytomegalovirus serostatus (dated by TCRdb to between 2018 and 2020). About the study as a whole: The cohort included some 35 healthy adults from Belgium, of whom 9 were CMV seropositive and approximately 25 were CMV seronegative. CD4+ memory TCRbeta repertoires of a Belgian cohort with known cytomegalovirus serostatus were sequenced in order to replicate a published TCR-based CMV serostatus classifier.

Genomic DNA was extracted from sorted cells with the Quick-DNA Microprep Kit. Amplification of TCRbeta DNA was done with the immunoSEQ hsTCRbeta kit, following the protocol from the manufacturer. TCRbeta libraries were sequenced on an Illumina MiSeq instrument. Regarding the original processing steps: After out-of-frame sequences were removed, some 2 million distinct TCRbeta sequences remained, averaging about 66,813 per individual. Each individual was scored by the count of 164 previously reported CMV-associated TCRbeta sequences and the total productive distinct TCRbeta count. A beta-binomial model was reimplemented in Python, and scikit-learn random forests with default parameters were trained on US cohort data. Classifier performance on the Belgian cohort was summarized as median AUC with percentile confidence intervals over 10,000 bootstrap iterations. TCRdb mirrors the immuneACCESS table, restricted to in-frame sequences. Some clones are absent from its copies; in checked studies, under half trace to an unresolved V gene, and the reason for the others is unknown. The V and J calls and clone size are taken from that table; D and trimming were inferred from the DNA. This sample holds roughly 39,000 clones; around three quarters were observed only once. About 0.8% of the sample belongs to the ten largest clones.

The research as a whole found: On the Belgian cohort, the classifier built on the original framework reached a median bootstrapped AUC of 0.95, with a 95% CI of 0.76-1.00. The results were interpreted as suggesting that the CMV-associated TCR signature is largely present in the CD4+ memory repertoire. Among the 150 to 200 previously reported CMV-associated TCRbeta sequences, some 62 showed up in the CD4+ memory repertoires, with each one found in between one and five individuals. Only CD4+CD45RO+ memory cells were sequenced, in contrast to the original study, in which naive and memory CD4+ and CD8+ populations were covered. CMV serostatus prediction reached a median bootstrapped AUC of 0.95 with the original framework and 0.85 to 0.91 with a US-trained random forest.

This clone was detected a few times. No cognate antigen has been identified for it. The input lacks base qualities; no much larger clone sits a single base away. Taken from the germline V gene (reference sequence), the CDR1 and CDR2 loops are GTSNPN and SVGIG. V has 4 bases trimmed and J has 2 bases trimmed; junction bases matching no gene number 4. The CDR3 starts with the cysteine, ends with the phenylalanine, and has 13 residues. The read is trimmed to its CDR3 DNA, 39 bases read in frame from base 1. Single viable CD3+CD4+CD8-CD45RO+ cells were sorted as memory CD4+ T cells on a FACSAria II. CMV serostatus was assessed using a Roche Elecsys assay, by which serum IgG against CMV pp150, pp28, p38 and p52 was detected. Following thawing, total CD4+ T cells were enriched through positive selection using CD4 magnetic microbeads. Samples originated from another study that specifically interrogated the CD4+ T cell memory repertoire. Peripheral blood mononuclear cells were isolated and cryopreserved following standard operating procedures; serum was stored at -80 °C. The staining used CD3-PerCP (BW264/56), CD4-APC (RPA-T4), CD45RO-PE (UCHT1) and CD8-Pacific Orange (3B5) antibodies, and Sytox blue was used to exclude non-viable cells.

What was sequenced was memory CD4+ T cells from blood. The rearranged chain carries TRBV30 and TRBJ2-7; TRBD1 aligns with 8 central bases. The source is an adult in good health and CMV-seronegative. At the DNA level, the sequence is TGTGCCTGGATCCGGGACAGGCCCTACGAGCAGTACTTC. Its protein product is CAWIRDRPYEQYF.